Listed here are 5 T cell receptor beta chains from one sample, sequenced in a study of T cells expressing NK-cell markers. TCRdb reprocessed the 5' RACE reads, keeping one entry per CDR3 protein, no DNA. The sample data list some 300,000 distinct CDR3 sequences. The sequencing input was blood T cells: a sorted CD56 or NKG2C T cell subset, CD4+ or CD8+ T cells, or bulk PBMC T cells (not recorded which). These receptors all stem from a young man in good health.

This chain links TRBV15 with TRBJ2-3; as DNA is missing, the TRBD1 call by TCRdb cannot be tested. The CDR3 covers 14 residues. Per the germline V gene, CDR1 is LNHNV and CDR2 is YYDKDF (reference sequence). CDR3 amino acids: CATSRTPQGYTQYF.

The CDR3 sequence is CASSTPGLAGGGGGGELFF. This sequence joins TRBV6-1 and TRBJ2-2; TCRdb's assignment of TRBD2 cannot be checked, as there is no DNA. The length of the CDR3 is 19 residues. Looked up from germline, CDR1 is MNHNS and CDR2 is SASEGT.

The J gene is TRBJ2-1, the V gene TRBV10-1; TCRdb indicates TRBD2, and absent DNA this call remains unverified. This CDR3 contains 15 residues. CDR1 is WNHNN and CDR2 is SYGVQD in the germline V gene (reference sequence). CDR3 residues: CASSAAGLAGNEQFF.

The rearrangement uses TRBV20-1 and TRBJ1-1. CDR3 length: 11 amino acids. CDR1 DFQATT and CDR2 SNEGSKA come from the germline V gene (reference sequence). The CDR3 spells CSARGNTEAFF.

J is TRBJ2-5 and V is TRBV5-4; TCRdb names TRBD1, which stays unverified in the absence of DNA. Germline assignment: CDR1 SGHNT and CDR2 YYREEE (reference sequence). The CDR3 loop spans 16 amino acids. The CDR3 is CASSLAGGIGLETQYF.